The text below deals with one T cell receptor (beta chain). This specimen comes from a study of blood T cell repertoires in COVID-19. The overall study: COVID-19 samples from acute and convalescent phases originated in the United States, Italy and Spain. T cells, B-cell-depleted T cells, or PBMCs provided the cDNA or gDNA that served as material.

In the original workflow: It was from reference gene primer amplification that nucleated cell counts were estimated. Measured with immunoSEQ multiplex PCR; TCRdb has only the in-frame clones, and not every one. V and J calls and clone size follow that table, whereas D and trimming were derived from the DNA. The sample shows about 140,000 clones, around 87% of them seen only once. The length of the CDR3 is 14 residues. Germline V gives CDR1 MNHNS, CDR2 SASEGT. V was clipped by 1 base and J by 7 bases, with 10 bases between them. The chain recombines TRBV6-1 with TRBJ2-2, with D hard to call. The sample taken for sequencing was peripheral blood. The sequence was collected from a human donor in a cohort sampled during active COVID-19. This CDR3 reads CASSEDPSGGELFF. The CDR3 nucleotides are TGTGCCAGCAGTGAAGACCCGAGTGGCGGGGAGCTGTTTTTT.